This T cell receptor beta chain stems from a study of T cells in Graves' hyperthyroidism and ophthalmopathy. This clonotype was observed a few times. Mismatch with germline at one junction end may stem from a read error. CDR1 is SGHTA, CDR2 FQGNSA, per germline. This CDR3 has 20 residues. TCR beta CDR3 sequences were amplified from RNA transcripts. HTBI primers drove first-round RT-PCR of the TCR CDR3. TCRdb reanalysed the multiplex PCR reads using MiXCR and keeps one entry per CDR3 protein. Of fewer than 650,000 distinct CDR3 sequences listed, about 15% are singletons. The specimen was blood. The clonotype was recovered from a woman younger than 45 with Graves' hyperthyroidism that later progressed to Graves' ophthalmopathy. The genes are TRBV7-2 and TRBJ2-3; 12 bases align to TRBD1. CDR3 sequence (DNA): TGTGCCAGCAGCTTGAAATTTATGGGACAGGGGGCGCCGAGCACAGATACGCAGGATTTT. Translating it yields CASSLKFMGQGAPSTDTQDF.